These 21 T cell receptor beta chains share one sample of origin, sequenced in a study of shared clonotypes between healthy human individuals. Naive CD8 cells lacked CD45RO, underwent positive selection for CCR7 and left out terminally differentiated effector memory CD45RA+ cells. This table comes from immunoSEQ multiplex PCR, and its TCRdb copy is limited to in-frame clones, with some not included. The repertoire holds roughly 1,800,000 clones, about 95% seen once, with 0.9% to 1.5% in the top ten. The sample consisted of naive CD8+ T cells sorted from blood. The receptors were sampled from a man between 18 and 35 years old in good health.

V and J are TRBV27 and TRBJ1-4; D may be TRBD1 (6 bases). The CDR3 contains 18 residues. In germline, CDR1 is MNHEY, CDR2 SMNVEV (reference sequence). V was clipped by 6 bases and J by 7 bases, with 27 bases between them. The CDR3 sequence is CASSSNNPQQGSVEKLFF. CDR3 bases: TGTGCCAGCAGCTCGAACAACCCACAACAGGGATCGGTTGAAAAACTGTTTTTT.

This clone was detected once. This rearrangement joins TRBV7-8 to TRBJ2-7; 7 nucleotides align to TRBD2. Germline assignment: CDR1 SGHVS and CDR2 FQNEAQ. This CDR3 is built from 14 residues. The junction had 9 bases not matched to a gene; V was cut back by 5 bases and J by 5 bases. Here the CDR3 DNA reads TGTGCCAGCAGCCCTAGCTACGCGGGAGACGAGCAGTACTTC. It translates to CASSPSYAGDEQYF. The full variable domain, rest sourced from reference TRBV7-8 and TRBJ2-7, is GAGVSQSPRYKVAKRGQDVALRCDPISGHVSLFWYQQALGQGPEFLTYFQNEAQLDKSGLPSDRFFAERPEGSVSTLKIQRTQQEDSAVYLCASSPSYAGDEQYFGPGTRLTVT.

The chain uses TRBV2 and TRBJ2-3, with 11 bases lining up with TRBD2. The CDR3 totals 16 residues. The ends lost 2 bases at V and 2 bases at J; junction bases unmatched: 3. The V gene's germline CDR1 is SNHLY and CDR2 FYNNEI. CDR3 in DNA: TGTGCCAGCAGTGAACCGACTAGCGGGGACACAGATACGCAGTATTTT. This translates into CASSEPTSGDTDTQYF. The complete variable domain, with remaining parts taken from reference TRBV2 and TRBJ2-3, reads EPEVTQTPSHQVTQMGQEVILRCVPISNHLYFYWYRQILGQKVEFLVSFYNNEISEKSEIFDDQFSVERPDGSNFTLKIRSTKLEDSAMYFCASSEPTSGDTDTQYFGPGTRLTVL.

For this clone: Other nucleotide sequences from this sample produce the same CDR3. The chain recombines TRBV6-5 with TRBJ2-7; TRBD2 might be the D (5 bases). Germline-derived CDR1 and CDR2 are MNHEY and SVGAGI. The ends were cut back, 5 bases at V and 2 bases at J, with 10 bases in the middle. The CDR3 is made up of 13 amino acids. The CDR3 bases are TGTGCCAGCAGTGAAGGGAGCCCCTACGAGCAGTACTTC. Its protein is CASSEGSPYEQYF.

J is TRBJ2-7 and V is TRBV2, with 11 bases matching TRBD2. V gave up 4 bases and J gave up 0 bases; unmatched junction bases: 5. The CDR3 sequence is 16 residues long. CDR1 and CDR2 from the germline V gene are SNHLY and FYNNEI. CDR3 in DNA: TGTGCCAGCAGTGGTCAGACTAGCGGGGCCTCCTACGAGCAGTACTTC. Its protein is CASSGQTSGASYEQYF.

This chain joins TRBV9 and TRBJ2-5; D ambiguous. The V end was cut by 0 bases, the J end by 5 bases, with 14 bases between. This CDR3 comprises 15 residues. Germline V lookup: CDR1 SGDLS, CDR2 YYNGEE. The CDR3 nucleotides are TGTGCCAGCAGCGTAGAGGGAAGAGCGCCCGAGACCCAGTACTTC. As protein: CASSVEGRAPETQYF.

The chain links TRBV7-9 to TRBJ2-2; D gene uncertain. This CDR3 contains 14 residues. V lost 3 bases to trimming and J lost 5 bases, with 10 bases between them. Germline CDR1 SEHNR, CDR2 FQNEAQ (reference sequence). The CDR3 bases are TGTGCCAGCAGCTTGGGATTGGATACCGGGGAGCTGTTTTTT. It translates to CASSLGLDTGELFF. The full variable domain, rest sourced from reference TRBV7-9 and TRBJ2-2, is DTGVSQNPRHKITKRGQNVTFRCDPISEHNRLYWYRQTLGQGPEFLTYFQNEAQLEKSRLLSDRFSAERPKGSFSTLEIQRTEQGDSAMYLCASSLGLDTGELFFGEGSRLTVL.

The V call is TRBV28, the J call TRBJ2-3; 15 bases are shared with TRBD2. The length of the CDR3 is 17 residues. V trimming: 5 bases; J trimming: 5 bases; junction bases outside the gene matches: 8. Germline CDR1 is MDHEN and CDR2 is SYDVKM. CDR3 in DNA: TGTGCCAGCAGTCGAGGACTAGCGGGGGGGCTACAAGATACGCAGTATTTT. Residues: CASSRGLAGGLQDTQYF. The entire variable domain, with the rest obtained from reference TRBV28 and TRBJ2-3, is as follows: DVKVTQSSRYLVKRTGEKVFLECVQDMDHENMFWYRQDPGLGLRLIYFSYDVKMKEKGDIPEGYSVSREKKERFSLILESASTNQTSMYLCASSRGLAGGLQDTQYFGPGTRLTVL.

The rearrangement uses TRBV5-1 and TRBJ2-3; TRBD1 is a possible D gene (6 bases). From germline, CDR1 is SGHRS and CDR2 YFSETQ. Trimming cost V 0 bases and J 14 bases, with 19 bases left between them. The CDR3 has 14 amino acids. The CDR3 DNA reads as TGCGCCAGCAGCTTGGAGGATACAGGGCAAAGGCCGTATTTT. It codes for CASSLEDTGQRPYF.

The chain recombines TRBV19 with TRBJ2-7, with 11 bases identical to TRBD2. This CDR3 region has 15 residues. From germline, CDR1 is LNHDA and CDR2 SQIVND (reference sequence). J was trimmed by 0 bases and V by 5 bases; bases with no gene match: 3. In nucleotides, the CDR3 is TGTGCCAGTAGTGTACTAGCGGGAGACTCCTACGAGCAGTACTTC. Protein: CASSVLAGDSYEQYF.

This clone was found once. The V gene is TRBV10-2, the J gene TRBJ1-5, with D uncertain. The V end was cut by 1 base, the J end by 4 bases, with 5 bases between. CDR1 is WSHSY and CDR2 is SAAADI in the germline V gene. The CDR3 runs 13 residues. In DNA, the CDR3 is TGCGCCAGCAGTGAGTACTGGAATCAGCCCCAGCATTTT. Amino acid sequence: CASSEYWNQPQHF.

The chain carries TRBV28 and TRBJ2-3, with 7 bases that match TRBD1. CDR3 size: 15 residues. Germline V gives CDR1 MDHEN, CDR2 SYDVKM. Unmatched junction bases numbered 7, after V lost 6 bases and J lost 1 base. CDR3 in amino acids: CASSFEGAGTDTQYF. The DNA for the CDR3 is TGTGCCAGCAGCTTCGAGGGGGCAGGCACAGATACGCAGTATTTT.

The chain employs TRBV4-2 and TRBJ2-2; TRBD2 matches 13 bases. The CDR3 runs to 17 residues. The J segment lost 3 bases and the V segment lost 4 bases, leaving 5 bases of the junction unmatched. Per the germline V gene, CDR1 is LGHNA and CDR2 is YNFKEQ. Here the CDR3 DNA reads TGTGCCAGCAGCCTACTAGCGGGGGGGCAAGACACCGGGGAGCTGTTTTTT. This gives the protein CASSLLAGGQDTGELFF.

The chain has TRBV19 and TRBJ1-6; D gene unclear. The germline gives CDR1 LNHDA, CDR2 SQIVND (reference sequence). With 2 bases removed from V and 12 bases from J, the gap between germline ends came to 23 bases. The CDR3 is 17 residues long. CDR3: CASSIPLAAYDFGPLHF. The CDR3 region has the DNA TGTGCCAGTAGTATACCCTTAGCTGCTTATGACTTTGGACCCCTCCACTTT.

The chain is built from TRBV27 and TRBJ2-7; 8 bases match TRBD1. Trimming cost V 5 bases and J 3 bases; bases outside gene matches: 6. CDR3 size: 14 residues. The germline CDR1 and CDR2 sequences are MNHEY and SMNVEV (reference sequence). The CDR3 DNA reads TGTGCCAGCAGTCCTGAGGGACAGGTCTACGAGCAGTACTTC. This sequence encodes CASSPEGQVYEQYF.

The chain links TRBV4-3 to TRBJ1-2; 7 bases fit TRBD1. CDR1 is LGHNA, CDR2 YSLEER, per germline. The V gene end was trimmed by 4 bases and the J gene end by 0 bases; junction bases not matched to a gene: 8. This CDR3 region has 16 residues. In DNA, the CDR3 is TGCGCCAGCAGCCGAGGGGACAGCCTAGCTAACTATGGCTACACCTTC. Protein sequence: CASSRGDSLANYGYTF.

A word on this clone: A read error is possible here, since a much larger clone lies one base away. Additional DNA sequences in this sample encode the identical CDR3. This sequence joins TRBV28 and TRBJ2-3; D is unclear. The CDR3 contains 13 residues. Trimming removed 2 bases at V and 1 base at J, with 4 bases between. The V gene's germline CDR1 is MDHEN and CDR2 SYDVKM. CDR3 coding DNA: TGTGCCAGCAGTTTAAGAGGCACAGATACGCAGTATTTT. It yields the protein CASSLRGTDTQYF.

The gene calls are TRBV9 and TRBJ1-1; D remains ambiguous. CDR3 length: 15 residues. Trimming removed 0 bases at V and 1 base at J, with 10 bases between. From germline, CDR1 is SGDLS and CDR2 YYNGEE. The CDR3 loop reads CASSVARGANTEAFF. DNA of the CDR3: TGTGCCAGCAGCGTAGCGCGGGGAGCGAACACTGAAGCTTTCTTT.

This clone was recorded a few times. The CDR3 DNA follows: TGTGCCAGCAGTGGTGAGACAGCGATTCTGGCCAATGAGCAGTTCTTC. This codes for CASSGETAILANEQFF. V gene TRBV6-1 combines with J gene TRBJ2-1; D perhaps matches TRBD1 (5 bases). The ends were cut back, 4 bases at V and 6 bases at J, with 19 bases in the middle. Germline-derived CDR1 and CDR2 are MNHNS and SASEGT. The CDR3 covers 16 residues.

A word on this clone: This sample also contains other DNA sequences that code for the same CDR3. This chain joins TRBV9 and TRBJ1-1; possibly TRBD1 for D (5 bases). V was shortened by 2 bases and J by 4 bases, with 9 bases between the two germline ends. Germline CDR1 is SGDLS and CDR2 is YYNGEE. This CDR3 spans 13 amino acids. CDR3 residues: CASSVWQGTEAFF. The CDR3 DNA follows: TGTGCCAGCAGCGTTTGGCAGGGCACTGAAGCTTTCTTT.

The CDR3 region is CASSQDAPGTSGIYEQYF. CDR3 nucleotide sequence: TGCGCCAGCAGCCAAGACGCCCCGGGGACTAGCGGGATCTACGAGCAGTACTTC. The chain joins TRBV4-1 to TRBJ2-7; TRBD2 aligns across 13 bases. V lost 0 bases, J lost 3 bases, and 8 bases stayed unmatched. The CDR3 sequence is 18 residues long. The germline V gene encodes CDR1 MGHRA and CDR2 YSYEKL.